This T cell receptor (beta chain) is from a study of blood T cell repertoires in COVID-19. Whole-study context: The United States, Italy and Spain supplied acute and convalescent COVID-19 samples. From T cells, B-cell-depleted T cells, or PBMCs came the material, which was cDNA or gDNA.

The table came from immunoSEQ multiplex PCR; TCRdb's copy has only in-frame clones and leaves some out. The sample records approximately 160,000 clones, more than 60% being singletons. CDR1 and CDR2 (germline): SNHLY, FYNNEI. CDR3 length equals 14 residues. The V segment lost 5 bases and the J segment 1 base; nucleotides outside the gene matches: 2. Sequencing was performed on peripheral blood. The origin of this receptor is a man aged 70-80 years with acute or convalescent COVID-19. The chain is built from TRBV2 and TRBJ1-1; 9 positions agree with TRBD1. The CDR3 protein is CASSRQGGNTEAFF. CDR3 bases: TGTGCCAGCAGTCGACAGGGGGGGAACACTGAAGCTTTCTTT.